The clone carrying this T cell receptor beta chain was counted only a few times. What it recognizes is unknown. This sample was taken from a study of T-cell memory formation after mild COVID-19. CDR1 and CDR2 from the germline V gene are MNHEY and SVGAGI. Trimming shortened V by 0 bases and J by 3 bases, and 10 bases separated the two germline ends. The CDR3 consists of 15 residues. Regarding the study as a whole: The CD4+ clones that contracted clustered mainly within CM and EM, and the CD8+ clones concentrated in EMRA.

TCRdb processed the 5' RACE reads anew with MiXCR; each CDR3 protein has one entry. The table records 150,000 to 200,000 distinct CDR3 sequences, around a tenth of them present only once. This TCR came from a man younger than 35 who had mild COVID-19 (a few samples of this study predate the infection). Cell type and time point are not known. The V call is TRBV6-5, the J call TRBJ2-3; D uncertain. Sequencing was carried out using PBMCs or a T cell subset sorted from them (not recorded which). The CDR3 nucleotides read TGTGCCAGCAGTTACTCGAAGGGTAGAACAGATACGCAGTATTTT. It codes for CASSYSKGRTDTQYF.